The rows below give T cell receptor beta chains drawn from one sample of a study of blood T cell repertoires in COVID-19. TCRdb's table, derived via immunoSEQ multiplex PCR, lists solely in-frame clones and lacks some. Counted here are roughly 300,000 clones, around 89% occurring once; the ten biggest clones make up under 8%. The sequencing input was peripheral blood. These receptors originate from a man between 18 and 35 years old who had recovered from COVID-19. Each CDR3 is given with its conserved first and last residue. The D gene is left open where the match is weak. Expanded clones are given a class, and other clones once, few, many or no size at all.

TRBV10-3	TRBJ2-5	.	16	TRBD2	TGTGCCATCAGTGGGGGGGCTAGCGGGGTCCAAGAGACCCAGTACTTC	CAISGGASGVQETQYF
TRBV25-1	TRBJ2-5	.	14	.	TGTGCCAGCAGTATACAAGGCCAGGGGAAGACCCAGTACTTC	CASSIQGQGKTQYF
TRBV15	TRBJ1-4	few	17	TRBD1	TGTGCCACCAACCGGGACAGGACCCCAGGGAACGCTGAAAAACTGTTTTTT	CATNRDRTPGNAEKLFF
TRBV3-1/TRBV3-2	TRBJ2-3	once	15	.	TGTGCCAGCAGCCAAGATACGGGGATGACAGATACGCAGTATTTT	CASSQDTGMTDTQYF
TRBV2	TRBJ1-1	few	13	.	TGTGCCAGCAGCTCGACAGGGAACACTGAAGCTTTCTTT	CASSSTGNTEAFF
TRBV27	TRBJ2-1	once	13	.	TGTGCCAGCAGTTTCGGTCACCTGAATGAGCAGTTCTTC	CASSFGHLNEQFF
TRBV21-1	TRBJ1-5	.	17	.	TGTGCCAGCAGCAAAAGGCAGTGGGGCCCCCGCAATCAGCCCCAGCATTTT	CASSKRQWGPRNQPQHF
TRBV2	TRBJ1-2	.	13	.	TGTGCCAGCAGTGTAGGCGGGATGGATGGCTACACCTTC	CASSVGGMDGYTF
TRBV27	TRBJ1-2	.	16	.	TGTGCCAGCAGTTTATCGCGGGACCGACCTAACTATGGCTACACCTTC	CASSLSRDRPNYGYTF
TRBV9	TRBJ2-7	.	16	.	TGTGCCAGCAGCGTAGGGCGGGGACTGGGCTCCTACGAGCAGTACTTC	CASSVGRGLGSYEQYF
TRBV14	TRBJ1-1	.	13	.	TGTGCCAGCAGCCAAGCAGGGTTGACTGAAGCTTTCTTT	CASSQAGLTEAFF
TRBV6-2/TRBV6-3	TRBJ2-5	.	13	.	TGTGCCAGCAACCCGGGCCCCCAAGAGACCCAGTACTTC	CASNPGPQETQYF
TRBV18	TRBJ1-5	once	15	.	TGTGCCAGCTCACCGAATAGCAGCCCCAATCAGCCCCAGCATTTT	CASSPNSSPNQPQHF
TRBV2	TRBJ2-1	.	15	TRBD2	TGTGCCAGCAGTATTAGCGGGGGGCCAAACAATGAGCAGTTCTTC	CASSISGGPNNEQFF
TRBV7-8	TRBJ2-7	.	13	.	TGTGCCAGCAGCTTACGGGAGAACTACGAGCAGTACTTC	CASSLRENYEQYF
TRBV9	TRBJ2-2	.	14	.	TGTGCCAGCAGCGTATCGGGGGTAACCGGGGAGCTGTTTTTT	CASSVSGVTGELFF
TRBV7-2	TRBJ2-7	.	11	.	TGTGCCAGCAGCTCAGCCTACGAGCAGTACTTC	CASSSAYEQYF
TRBV7-2	TRBJ2-3	few	16	.	TGTGCCAGCAGCTACGGGACTTACAACCGGGGGGATACGCAGTATTTT	CASSYGTYNRGDTQYF
TRBV15	TRBJ2-4	.	13	.	TGTGCCACCTCCCTACCCTCTCGGAACATTCAGTACTTC	CATSLPSRNIQYF
TRBV9	TRBJ2-5	.	15	TRBD2	TGTGCCAGCAGCGTCCGACTAGCGGGGGTGGAGACCCAGTACTTC	CASSVRLAGVETQYF
TRBV5-5	TRBJ2-1	.	13	.	TGTGCCAGCAGCTTGGCCTGGGGCCATGAGCAGTTCTTC	CASSLAWGHEQFF
TRBV19	TRBJ2-7	.	14	TRBD1	TGTGCCAGTAGACGGACAGGGGGCTCCTACGAGCAGTACTTC	CASRRTGGSYEQYF
TRBV9	TRBJ1-5	.	14	.	TGTGCCAGCAGCGTTACGGGGTCCAATCAGCCCCAGCATTTT	CASSVTGSNQPQHF
TRBV29-1	TRBJ2-1	.	16	TRBD2	TGCAGCGTTGAAGATGCGGGAGGGCGGCTGGCAAATGAGCAGTTCTTC	CSVEDAGGRLANEQFF
TRBV11-2	TRBJ2-5	.	18	TRBD2	TGTGCCAGCAGCTTAGTGGTAACCGGGACTAGCGGGAGTGAGACCCAGTACTTC	CASSLVVTGTSGSETQYF
TRBV2	TRBJ1-2	few	15	TRBD1	TGTGCCAGCAGTTTGGGACAGGGTGAAATCTATGGCTACACCTTC	CASSLGQGEIYGYTF
TRBV6-5	TRBJ2-7	.	12	.	TGTGCCAGCAGAGCACAGGGATACGAGCAGTACTTC	CASRAQGYEQYF
TRBV3-1/TRBV3-2	TRBJ2-1	.	20	TRBD2	TGTGCCAGCAGCCAAGAATTGGGGACTAAGTCCGAGGCGTCGTACAATGAGCAGTTCTTC	CASSQELGTKSEASYNEQFF
TRBV5-1	TRBJ1-1	.	16	TRBD1	TGCGCCAGCAGCTCGCCCGGGGACAGGCCCCTCACTGAAGCTTTCTTT	CASSSPGDRPLTEAFF
TRBV5-6	TRBJ1-2	.	15	TRBD1	TGTGCCAGCAGCGAACCCGGGACAGGGGATTTCGGCTACACCTTC	CASSEPGTGDFGYTF
TRBV12-3/TRBV12-4	TRBJ1-1	.	12	.	TGTGCCAGCAGTCTACAGGGTCCGGAAGCTTTCTTT	CASSLQGPEAFF
TRBV6-1	TRBJ2-7	.	15	TRBD2	TGTGCCAGCAGTGAAGGGACTAGCGGAGAATACGAGCAGTACTTC	CASSEGTSGEYEQYF
TRBV9	TRBJ1-2	.	12	TRBD1	TGTGCCAGCCGCACCCAGACAGGGTACTACACCTTC	CASRTQTGYYTF
TRBV7-2	TRBJ1-2	.	14	TRBD1	TGTGCCAGCAGCTGGCTTCAGGGGGCGCATGGCTACACCTTC	CASSWLQGAHGYTF
TRBV7-9	TRBJ1-2	.	15	.	TGTGCCAGCAGCACGAGTACACAGGGCGCCTATGGCTACACCTTC	CASSTSTQGAYGYTF
TRBV29-1	TRBJ2-7	.	15	.	TGCAGCGTTGAATTGGGGGGACTGGGCTCCTACGAGCAGTACTTC	CSVELGGLGSYEQYF
TRBV6-5	TRBJ1-1	.	12	.	TGTGCCAGCAGTTATCAGGGTGGTGAAGCTTTCTTT	CASSYQGGEAFF
TRBV27	TRBJ2-7	.	13	TRBD2	TGTGCCAGCAGGGCTAGCGGCTCCTACGAGCAGTACTTC	CASRASGSYEQYF
TRBV6-2/TRBV6-3	TRBJ2-1	.	17	TRBD1	TGTGCCAGCAGTTACCCTCTACAGGGGCACTCCTACAATGAGCAGTTCTTC	CASSYPLQGHSYNEQFF
TRBV10-2	TRBJ2-6	.	16	.	TGCGCCAGCAGCCTTGGGGAGATCTCTGGGGCCAACGTCCTGACTTTC	CASSLGEISGANVLTF
TRBV30	TRBJ1-1	.	13	.	TGTGCCTGGAATGAGGGGGTAGGCACTGAAGCTTTCTTT	CAWNEGVGTEAFF
TRBV5-3	TRBJ1-6	once	15	TRBD1	TGTGCCAGAAGCTTTATTACAGGGGGCCTTTCACCCCTCCACTTT	CARSFITGGLSPLHF
TRBV29-1	TRBJ2-4	.	13	.	TGCAGCGTTGGGCGAGGGGCCAAAAACATTCAGTACTTC	CSVGRGAKNIQYF
TRBV7-2	TRBJ1-2	.	15	.	TGTGCCAGCAGCTTAGTAGGTTCGGTGGCGGGAGGCTACACCTTC	CASSLVGSVAGGYTF